What follows are 18 T cell receptor beta chains derived from one specimen sequenced in a study of vaccination and CD4 T cells after COVID-19. Treatment reported: approximately nine-day PBMC culture with coronavirus spike peptide pools or control peptides (ViraFEST assay). Antigens for these TCRs are unknown. CD4+ T cells that had been cultured provided DNA sequenced with the Oncomine TCR Beta short-read assay. One entry per CDR3 protein, called by TCRdb with MiXCR from the PCR reads. In the table there are roughly 13,000 distinct CDR3 sequences, 40% to 65% of which are singletons. Material: CD4+ T cells from blood, cultured in vitro, obtained before SARS-CoV-2 vaccination. All receptors derive from a human donor who had recovered from COVID-19.

The chain employs TRBV20-1 and TRBJ2-4; 7 positions agree with TRBD1. This CDR3 has 18 residues. V lost 1 base to trimming and J lost 8 bases; unmatched junction nucleotides: 20. CDR1 DFQATT and CDR2 SNEGSKA come from the germline V gene (reference sequence). The CDR3 loop reads CSARGGLSRGSALDIQYF. CDR3 DNA sequence: TGCAGTGCTAGAGGGGGGTTATCCAGGGGGTCCGCCCTGGACATTCAGTACTTC.

This chain connects TRBV10-3 to TRBJ1-1, with a tentative D call TRBD1 (5 bases). Germline CDR1 reads ENHRY; CDR2 reads SYGVKD. The CDR3 is 13 residues long. Trimming cost V 4 bases and J 3 bases, with 9 bases left between them. Here the CDR3 DNA reads TGTGCCATCAGTGGTACGGGGGACACTGAAGCTTTCTTT. Residues: CAISGTGDTEAFF.

V is TRBV11-3 and J is TRBJ2-7; tentative D call: TRBD1 (6 bases). The CDR3 contains 12 residues. The germline CDR1 and CDR2 sequences are SGHNT and YENEEA. Deletions cut 3 bases from V and 6 bases from J, with 9 bases between. The CDR3 region is CASSFRRGEQYF. The CDR3 DNA sequence: TGTGCCAGCAGCTTTCGCAGGGGCGAGCAGTACTTC.

This clonotype appeared a single time. V is TRBV20-1 and J is TRBJ2-1, with D maybe TRBD2 (5 bases). V was trimmed by 0 bases and J by 4 bases, leaving 13 bases between them. The CDR3 is 15 amino acids. Germline V gene lookup returns CDR1 DFQATT and CDR2 SNEGSKA (reference sequence). The CDR3 loop reads CSARDPRGGYNEQFF. CDR3 bases: TGCAGTGCTAGAGATCCCCGCGGCGGGTACAATGAGCAGTTCTTC.

This clonotype has a handful of counts. The V and J genes are TRBV20-1 and TRBJ2-3, with 14 bases matching TRBD2. V shed 6 bases, J shed 3 bases, and the junction held 5 bases outside the gene matches. The CDR3 has 15 amino acids. Germline lookup yields CDR1 DFQATT and CDR2 SNEGSKA (reference sequence). CDR3 sequence: CSATGLAGVTDTQYF. The CDR3 bases are TGCAGTGCCACGGGACTAGCGGGAGTTACAGATACGCAGTATTTT.

The J gene is TRBJ1-1, the V gene TRBV4-3; TRBD1 aligns across 8 bases. CDR3 size: 13 residues. Germline assignment: CDR1 LGHNA and CDR2 YSLEER. V was clipped by 3 bases and J by 4 bases; unmatched bases: 1. The CDR3 sequence is CASSHTGGTEAFF. The CDR3 nucleotides are TGCGCCAGCAGCCACACAGGGGGCACTGAAGCTTTCTTT.

This clonotype occurred a few times. V gene TRBV6-1 combines with J gene TRBJ1-3; unclear D gene. The V gene lost 7 bases and the J gene lost 0 bases, with 13 bases spanning the gap. Per germline, CDR1 MNHNS and CDR2 SASEGT. The CDR3 totals 15 residues. CDR3: CASTWGGSSGNTIYF. In DNA form, the CDR3 reads TGTGCCAGCACCTGGGGAGGAAGCTCTGGAAACACCATATATTTT.

This chain links TRBV29-1 with TRBJ2-1; D might be TRBD1 or TRBD2, each matching 6 bases. CDR3 size: 14 residues. Germline lookup yields CDR1 SQVTM and CDR2 ANQGSEA. With 4 bases removed from V and 4 bases from J, the gap between germline ends came to 14 bases. CDR3 DNA sequence: TGCAGCGTTGTTAAGGGGGGCCTTTACAATGAGCAGTTCTTC. Protein product: CSVVKGGLYNEQFF.

The CDR3 spells CASSFFGIQDTQYF. The CDR3 DNA reads as TGTGCCAGCAGTTTCTTTGGCATTCAAGATACGCAGTATTTT. The chain couples TRBV27 to TRBJ2-3; no reliable D call. The CDR3 runs to 14 residues. V was cut by 3 bases and J by 5 bases, with 12 bases left in between. Germline CDR1 and CDR2: MNHEY and SMNVEV (reference sequence).

There are a few counts of this clonotype. The genes are TRBV6-1 and TRBJ2-5, with TRBD1 matching over 9 bases. J gave up 5 bases and V 0 bases, and 4 bases lay outside the gene matches. This CDR3 spans 15 amino acids. CDR1 and CDR2 (germline): MNHNS, SASEGT. Here the CDR3 DNA reads TGTGCCAGCAGTGAAGCAGGACAGGGGATGGAGACCCAGTACTTC. Translated: CASSEAGQGMETQYF.

The chain has TRBV28 and TRBJ1-1, with a possible D match to TRBD1 (6 bases). V dropped 5 bases and J dropped 4 bases, with 8 bases sitting between them. Germline V gives CDR1 MDHEN, CDR2 SYDVKM. CDR3 length: 12 amino acids. DNA of the CDR3: TGTGCCAGCAGTACAGGGCCCACTGAAGCTTTCTTT. Translating it yields CASSTGPTEAFF.

This clonotype was seen a few times. This chain uses TRBV6-1 with TRBJ2-7; TRBD2 agrees at 7 bases. The CDR3 covers 16 residues. V shed 3 bases, J shed 4 bases, and the junction held 12 bases outside the gene matches. Per germline, CDR1 MNHNS and CDR2 SASEGT. The CDR3 loop reads CASSDVLAGTTYEQYF. In DNA, the CDR3 is TGTGCCAGCAGTGACGTTTTAGCGGGCACTACTTACGAGCAGTACTTC.

The chain links TRBV20-1 to TRBJ2-4, with unresolved D. The germline gives CDR1 DFQATT, CDR2 SNEGSKA (reference sequence). The CDR3 has 15 amino acids. Trimming stripped 0 bases from V and 2 bases from J, with 11 bases between. CDR3 sequence: CSARDLRITKNIQYF. CDR3 in DNA: TGCAGTGCTAGAGATCTCCGGATCACCAAAAACATTCAGTACTTC.

There are a few counts of this clonotype. The V gene is TRBV20-1, the J gene TRBJ1-2; TRBD1 is a possible D gene (6 bases). Germline assignment: CDR1 DFQATT and CDR2 SNEGSKA (reference sequence). The ends were cut back, 4 bases at V and 2 bases at J, with 14 bases in the middle. CDR3 length equals 14 residues. CDR3 in amino acids: CSAILPGGNYGYTF. CDR3 nucleotide sequence: TGCAGTGCTATACTACCCGGGGGCAACTATGGCTACACCTTC.

The chain is built from TRBV20-1 and TRBJ1-1; D unclear. The V and J ends lost 1 base and 0 bases respectively, with 12 bases between them. The CDR3 consists of 15 residues. Germline V gene lookup returns CDR1 DFQATT and CDR2 SNEGSKA (reference sequence). The CDR3 DNA sequence: TGCAGTGCTAGAGGTCAGCCTACTTTGAACACTGAAGCTTTCTTT. As protein: CSARGQPTLNTEAFF.

The DNA for the CDR3 is TGCAGCGTTGCAGCAAGCAGCAATCAGCCCCAGCATTTT. Protein product: CSVAASSNQPQHF. V usage is TRBV29-1 and J usage is TRBJ1-5; D unresolved. This CDR3 is 13 amino acids long. Germline V gives CDR1 SQVTM, CDR2 ANQGSEA. V dropped 4 bases and J dropped 1 base, with 8 bases sitting between them.

CDR3 protein: CASSLGGGRPYEQYF. Written as DNA, the CDR3 is TGTGCCAGCAGCTTGGGCGGAGGGCGTCCCTACGAGCAGTACTTC. The V call is TRBV5-6, the J call TRBJ2-7, with D perhaps TRBD2 (6 bases). The CDR3 is 15 amino acids. The germline gives CDR1 SGHDT, CDR2 YYEEEE. V was shortened by 0 bases and J by 2 bases, with 12 bases between the two germline ends.

The chain uses TRBV28 and TRBJ2-2; 8 bases match TRBD1. This CDR3 region has 14 residues. J lost 6 bases, V lost 5 bases, and 5 bases had no gene match. The germline V gene has CDR1 MDHEN and CDR2 SYDVKM. The CDR3 sequence: CASSRQGIAGELFF. CDR3 bases: TGTGCCAGCAGTCGACAGGGGATCGCCGGGGAGCTGTTTTTT.